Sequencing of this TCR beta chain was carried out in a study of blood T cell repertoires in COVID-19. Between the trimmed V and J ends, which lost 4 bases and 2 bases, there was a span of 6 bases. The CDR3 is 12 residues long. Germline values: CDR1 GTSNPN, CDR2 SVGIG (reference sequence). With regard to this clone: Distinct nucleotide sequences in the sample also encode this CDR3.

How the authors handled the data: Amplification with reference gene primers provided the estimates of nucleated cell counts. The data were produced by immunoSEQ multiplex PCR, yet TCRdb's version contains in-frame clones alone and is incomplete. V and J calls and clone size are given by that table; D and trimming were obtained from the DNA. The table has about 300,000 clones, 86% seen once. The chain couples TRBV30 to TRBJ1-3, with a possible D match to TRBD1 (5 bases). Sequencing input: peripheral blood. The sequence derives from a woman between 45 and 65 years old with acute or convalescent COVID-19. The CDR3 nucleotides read TGTGCCTGGACAGGGCCTGGAAACACCATATATTTT. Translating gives CAWTGPGNTIYF.